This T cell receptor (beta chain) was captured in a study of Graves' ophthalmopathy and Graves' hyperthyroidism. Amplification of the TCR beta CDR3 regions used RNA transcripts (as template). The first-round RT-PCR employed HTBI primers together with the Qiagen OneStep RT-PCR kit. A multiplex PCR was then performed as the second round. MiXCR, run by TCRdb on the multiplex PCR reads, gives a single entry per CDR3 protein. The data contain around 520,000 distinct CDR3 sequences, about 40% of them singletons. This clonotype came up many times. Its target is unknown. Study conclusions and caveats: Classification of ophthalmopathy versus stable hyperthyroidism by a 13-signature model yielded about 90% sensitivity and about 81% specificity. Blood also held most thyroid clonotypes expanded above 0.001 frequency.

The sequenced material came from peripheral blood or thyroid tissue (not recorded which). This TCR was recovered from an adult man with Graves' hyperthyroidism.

CDR3 in amino acids: CSARAEADQPQHF. CDR3 bases: TGCAGTGCTAGAGCCGAAGCCGATCAGCCCCAGCATTTT. The chain has TRBV20-1 and TRBJ1-5; D unclear. CDR1 and CDR2 (germline): DFQATT, SNEGSKA (reference sequence). V was trimmed by 1 base and J by 5 bases, leaving 9 bases between them. This CDR3 region has 13 residues.